This T cell receptor beta chain appears in the sequencing data of a study of T and B cells in COVID-19 patients. For the study at large: Peripheral blood came from COVID-19 patients with active infection or after recovery. Recovered patients mostly had mild to moderate COVID-19 managed as outpatients. Critical illness requiring mechanical ventilation or extracorporeal membrane oxygenation affected about 60% of the 20 active-infection patients. Comorbidities linked to unfavorable COVID-19 outcome were present in about 90% of the roughly 20 active-infection patients.

By proportion, this clonotype is medium-sized. TRB was amplified from around 250-500 ng of blood genomic DNA. TRB rearrangements were amplified by multiplex PCR with BIOMED2 TRB-A/B primers. MiXCR was run by TCRdb on the multiplex PCR reads, yielding one entry per CDR3 protein. The sample includes around 15,000 distinct CDR3 sequences, 28% of them seen just once. The specimen sequenced was blood. The clonotype comes from a human donor who had recovered from COVID-19.

The CDR3 sequence is CSVAGQLNTEAFF. DNA of the CDR3: TGCAGCGTCGCGGGACAGCTAAACACTGAAGCTTTCTTT. The rearrangement joins TRBV29-1 to TRBJ1-1; 7 positions match TRBD1. The CDR3 spans 13 residues. From germline, CDR1 is SQVTM and CDR2 ANQGSEA. Unmatched junction bases numbered 6, after V lost 6 bases and J lost 2 bases.